The 10 T cell receptor beta chains reported below all come from one sample, sequenced in a study of blood T cells in healthy people across ages. Then a second PCR, running roughly 7 to 12 cycles, was carried out with a sample-barcoded 5' primer and a J-beta primer mix. Each CDR3 protein is one row after TCRdb ran MiXCR on the 5' RACE reads. Among 920,000 or so distinct CDR3 sequences, around 45% were seen once, and the ten largest hold 15% to 20%. The source material was blood. The source is a woman between 55 and 75 years old in good health.

The chain joins TRBV20-1 to TRBJ2-2, with 7 bases lining up with TRBD2. The junction had 4 bases not matched to a gene; V was cut back by 5 bases and J by 1 base. The length of the CDR3 is 14 residues. CDR1 is DFQATT and CDR2 is SNEGSKA in the germline V gene (reference sequence). The CDR3 coding sequence is TGCAGTGCTTGGCCGGGGGGGAACACCGGGGAGCTGTTTTTT. The encoded protein is CSAWPGGNTGELFF.

This chain links TRBV2 with TRBJ2-1; 8 bases agree with TRBD2. Germline trimming cut 3 bases from V and 3 bases from J; bases unmatched to any gene: 7. This CDR3 is built from 16 residues. Germline CDR1 SNHLY, CDR2 FYNNEI. The CDR3 sequence: CASSDKAGENYNEQFF. As DNA, the CDR3 is TGTGCCAGCAGTGACAAAGCGGGAGAGAACTACAATGAGCAGTTCTTC.

Remarks on this clonotype: A single base separates this from a much larger clone, so it may be a read error. This chain uses TRBV29-1 with TRBJ2-1, with D maybe TRBD2 (5 bases). Germline V CDR1 and CDR2: SQVTM, ANQGSEA. The ends were cut back, 5 bases at V and 10 bases at J, with 18 bases in the middle. This CDR3 is 13 amino acids long. Here the CDR3 DNA reads TGCAGCGTTCGGGAAAGGGTTACCTACGAGCAGTTCTTC. Amino acids: CSVRERVTYEQFF.

CDR3 DNA sequence: TGTGCCAGCAGCCAGGAAGCGTATGTTCCCAAGCAGTTCTTC. Its translation: CASSQEAYVPKQFF. J is TRBJ2-1 and V is TRBV4-2; D gene unclear. Deletions cut 3 bases from V and 11 bases from J, with 17 bases between. There are 14 residues in the CDR3. CDR1 and CDR2 (germline): LGHNA, YNFKEQ.

V usage is TRBV6-2 or TRBV6-3 and J usage is TRBJ2-7; no firm D call. CDR1 is MNHEY, CDR2 SVGEGT, per germline. This CDR3 region has 14 residues. Trimming pared 0 bases from V and 7 bases from J, leaving 13 bases between. CDR3 bases: TGTGCCAGCAGTTACTCCAATTTACCGAGTGAGCAGTACTTC. Translation gives CASSYSNLPSEQYF.

The gene calls are TRBV6-5 and TRBJ1-6; no clear D gene. The V and J ends lost 7 bases and 7 bases respectively, with 14 bases between them. This CDR3 has 14 residues. The germline V gene encodes CDR1 MNHEY and CDR2 SVGAGI. CDR3 in amino acids: CASTHGFGNSPLHF. CDR3 DNA sequence: TGTGCCAGCACTCACGGTTTTGGAAATTCACCCCTCCACTTT.

The chain is built from TRBV27 and TRBJ1-1; D gene uncertain. Trimming cost V 6 bases and J 0 bases, with 17 bases left between them. The CDR3 loop spans 16 amino acids. CDR1 MNHEY and CDR2 SMNVEV come from the germline V gene (reference sequence). CDR3 nucleotides: TGTGCCAGCAGCCAACACCCGGGTACCTTGAACACTGAAGCTTTCTTT. Translation gives CASSQHPGTLNTEAFF.

This clonotype showed up just a few times. V gene TRBV10-3 combines with J gene TRBJ2-6; TRBD1 might be the D (6 bases). Deletions cut 1 base from V and 8 bases from J, with 12 bases between. This CDR3 contains 15 residues. Germline-derived CDR1 and CDR2 are ENHRY and SYGVKD. This CDR3 reads CAISEWGRASNVLTF. The CDR3 DNA is TGTGCCATCAGTGAGTGGGGGCGGGCATCCAACGTCCTGACTTTC.

J is TRBJ2-6 and V is TRBV11-2; 10 bases align to TRBD1. The CDR3 is 12 amino acids. The ends lost 5 bases at V and 15 bases at J; junction bases unmatched: 4. CDR1 and CDR2 (germline): SGHAT, FQNNGV. The CDR3 DNA follows: TGTGCCAGCAGCCGGGACAGGGGCTCCCTGACTTTC. This gives the protein CASSRDRGSLTF.

The CDR3 loop reads CSASTPSGSSNFGTDTQYF. The CDR3 DNA reads TGCAGTGCTTCCACGCCTAGCGGGAGTAGTAATTTTGGCACAGATACGCAGTATTTT. The chain recombines TRBV20-1 with TRBJ2-3; 10 bases line up with TRBD2. The junction had 18 bases not matched to a gene; V was cut back by 5 bases and J by 1 base. Germline V lookup: CDR1 DFQATT, CDR2 SNEGSKA (reference sequence). This CDR3 comprises 19 residues.